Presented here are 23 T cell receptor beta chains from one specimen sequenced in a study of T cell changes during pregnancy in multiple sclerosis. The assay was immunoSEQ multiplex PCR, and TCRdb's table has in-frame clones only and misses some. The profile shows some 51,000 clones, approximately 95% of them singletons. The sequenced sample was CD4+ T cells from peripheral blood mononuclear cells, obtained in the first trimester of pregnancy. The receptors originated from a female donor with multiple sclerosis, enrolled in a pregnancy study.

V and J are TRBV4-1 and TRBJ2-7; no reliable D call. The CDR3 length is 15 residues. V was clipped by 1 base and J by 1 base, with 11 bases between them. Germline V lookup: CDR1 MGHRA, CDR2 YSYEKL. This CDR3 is CASSQGFGRSYEQYF. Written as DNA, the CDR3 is TGCGCCAGCAGCCAAGGGTTTGGCCGATCCTACGAGCAGTACTTC.

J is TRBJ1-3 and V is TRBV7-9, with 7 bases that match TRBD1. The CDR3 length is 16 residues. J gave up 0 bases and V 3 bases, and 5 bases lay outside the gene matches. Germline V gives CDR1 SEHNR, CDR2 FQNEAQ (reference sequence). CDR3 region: CASSFTGETSGNTIYF. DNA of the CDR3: TGTGCCAGCAGCTTCACAGGGGAAACCTCTGGAAACACCATATATTTT.

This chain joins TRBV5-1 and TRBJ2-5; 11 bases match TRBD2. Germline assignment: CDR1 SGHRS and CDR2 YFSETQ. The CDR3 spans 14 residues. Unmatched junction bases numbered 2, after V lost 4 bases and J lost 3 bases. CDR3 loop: CASSRGLAEETQYF. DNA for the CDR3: TGCGCCAGCAGCAGGGGACTAGCGGAAGAGACCCAGTACTTC.

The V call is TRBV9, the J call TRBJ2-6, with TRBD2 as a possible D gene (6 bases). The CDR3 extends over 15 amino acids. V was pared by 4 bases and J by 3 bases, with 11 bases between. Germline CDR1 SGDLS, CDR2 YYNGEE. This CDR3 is CASSPGTLGANVLTF. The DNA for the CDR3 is TGTGCCAGCAGCCCGGGGACTCTTGGGGCCAACGTCCTGACTTTC.

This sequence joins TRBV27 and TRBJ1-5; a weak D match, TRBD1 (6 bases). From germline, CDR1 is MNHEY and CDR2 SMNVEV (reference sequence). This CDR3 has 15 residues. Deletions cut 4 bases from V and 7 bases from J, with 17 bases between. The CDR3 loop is CASSYSGTTGQPQHF. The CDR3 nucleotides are TGTGCCAGCAGTTACTCGGGGACAACCGGGCAGCCCCAGCATTTT.

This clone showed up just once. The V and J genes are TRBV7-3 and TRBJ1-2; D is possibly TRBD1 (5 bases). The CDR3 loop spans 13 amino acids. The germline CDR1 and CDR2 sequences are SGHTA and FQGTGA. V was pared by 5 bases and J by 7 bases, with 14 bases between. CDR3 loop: CASSPIAGGGYTF. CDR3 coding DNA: TGTGCCAGCAGCCCGATAGCGGGGGGTGGCTACACCTTC.

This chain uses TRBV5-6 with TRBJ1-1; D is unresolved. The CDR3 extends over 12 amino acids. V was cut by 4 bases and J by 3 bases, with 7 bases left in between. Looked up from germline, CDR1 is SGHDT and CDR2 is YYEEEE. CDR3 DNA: TGTGCCAGCAGCCGAGGGTACACTGAAGCTTTCTTT. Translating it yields CASSRGYTEAFF.

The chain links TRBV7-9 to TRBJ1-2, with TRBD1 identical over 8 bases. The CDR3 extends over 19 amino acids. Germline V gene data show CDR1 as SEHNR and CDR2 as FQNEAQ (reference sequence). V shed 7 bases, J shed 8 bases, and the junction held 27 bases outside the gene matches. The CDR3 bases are TGTGCCAGCACCCACCCCCGGCTGGGACAGGCTCTGGGCTCTAAGGGCTACACCTTC. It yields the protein CASTHPRLGQALGSKGYTF.

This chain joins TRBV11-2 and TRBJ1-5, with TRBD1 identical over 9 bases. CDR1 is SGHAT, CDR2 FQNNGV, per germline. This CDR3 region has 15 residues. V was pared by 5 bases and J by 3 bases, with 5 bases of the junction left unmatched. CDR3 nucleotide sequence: TGTGCCAGCAGCGCACAGGGGGCCCCCAATCAGCCCCAGCATTTT. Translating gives CASSAQGAPNQPQHF.

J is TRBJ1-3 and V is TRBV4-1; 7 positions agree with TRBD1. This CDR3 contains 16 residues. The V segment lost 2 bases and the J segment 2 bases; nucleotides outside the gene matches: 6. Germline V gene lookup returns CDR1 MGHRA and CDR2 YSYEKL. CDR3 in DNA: TGCGCCAGCAGCCAACCCGACAGGGAAGCTGGAAACACCATATATTTT. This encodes CASSQPDREAGNTIYF.

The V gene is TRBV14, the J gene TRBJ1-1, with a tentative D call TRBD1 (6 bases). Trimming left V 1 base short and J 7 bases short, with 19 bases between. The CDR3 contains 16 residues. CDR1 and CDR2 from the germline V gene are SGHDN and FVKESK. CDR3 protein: CASSQGTAFLRGEAFF. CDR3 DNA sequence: TGTGCCAGCAGCCAAGGGACAGCCTTCCTACGGGGTGAAGCTTTCTTT.

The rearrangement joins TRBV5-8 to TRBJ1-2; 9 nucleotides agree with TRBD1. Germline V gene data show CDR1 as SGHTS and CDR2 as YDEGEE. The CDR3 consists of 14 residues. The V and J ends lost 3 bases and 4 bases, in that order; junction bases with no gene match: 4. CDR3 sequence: CASSSRTGVYGYTF. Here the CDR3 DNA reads TGTGCCAGCAGCTCGCGGACAGGGGTCTATGGCTACACCTTC.

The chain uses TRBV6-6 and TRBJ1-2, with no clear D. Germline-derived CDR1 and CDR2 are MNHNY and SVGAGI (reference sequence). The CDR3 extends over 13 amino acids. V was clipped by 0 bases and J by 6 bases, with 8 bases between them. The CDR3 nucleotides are TGTGCCAGCAGTTACTCGAACAGAGATGGCTACACCTTC. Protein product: CASSYSNRDGYTF.

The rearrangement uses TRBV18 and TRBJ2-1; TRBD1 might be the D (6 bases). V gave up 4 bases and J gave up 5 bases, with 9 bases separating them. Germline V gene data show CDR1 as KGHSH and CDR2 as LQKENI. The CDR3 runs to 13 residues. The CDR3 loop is CASSRDTNNEQFF. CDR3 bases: TGTGCCAGCTCACGGGACACCAACAATGAGCAGTTCTTC.

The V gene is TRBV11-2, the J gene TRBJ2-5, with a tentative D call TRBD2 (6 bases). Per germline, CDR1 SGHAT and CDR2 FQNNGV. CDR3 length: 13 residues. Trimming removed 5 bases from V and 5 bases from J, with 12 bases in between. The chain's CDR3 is CASSQGEVETQYF. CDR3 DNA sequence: TGTGCCAGCAGCCAAGGGGAGGTGGAGACCCAGTACTTC.

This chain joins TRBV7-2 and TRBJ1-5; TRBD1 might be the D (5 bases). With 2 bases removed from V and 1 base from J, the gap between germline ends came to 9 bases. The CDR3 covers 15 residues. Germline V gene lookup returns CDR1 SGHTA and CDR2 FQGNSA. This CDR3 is CASSLWGVSNQPQHF. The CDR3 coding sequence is TGTGCCAGCAGCTTATGGGGGGTAAGCAATCAGCCCCAGCATTTT.

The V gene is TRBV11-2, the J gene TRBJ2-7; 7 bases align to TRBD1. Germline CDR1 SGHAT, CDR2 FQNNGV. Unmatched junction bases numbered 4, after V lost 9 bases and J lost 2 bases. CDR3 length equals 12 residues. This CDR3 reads CASRDSTYEQYF. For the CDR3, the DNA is TGTGCCAGTCGGGACAGCACCTACGAGCAGTACTTC.

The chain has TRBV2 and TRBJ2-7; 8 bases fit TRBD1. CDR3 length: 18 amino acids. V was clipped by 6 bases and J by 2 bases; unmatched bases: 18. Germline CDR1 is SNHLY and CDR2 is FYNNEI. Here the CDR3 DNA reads TGTGCCAGCAGCGCCGCGAGACAGGGGCCCACCGGGGCCTACGAGCAGTACTTC. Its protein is CASSAARQGPTGAYEQYF.

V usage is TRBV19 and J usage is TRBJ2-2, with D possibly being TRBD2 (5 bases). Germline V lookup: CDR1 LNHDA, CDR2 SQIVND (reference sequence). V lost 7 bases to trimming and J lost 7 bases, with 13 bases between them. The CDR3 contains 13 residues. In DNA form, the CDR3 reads TGTGCCAGTATGAGGGCCCGGGGCGGGGAGCTGTTTTTT. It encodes CASMRARGGELFF.

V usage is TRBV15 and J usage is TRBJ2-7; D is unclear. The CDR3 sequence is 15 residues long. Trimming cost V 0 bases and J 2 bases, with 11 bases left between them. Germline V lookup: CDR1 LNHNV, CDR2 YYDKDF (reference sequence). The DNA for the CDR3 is TGTGCCACCAGCAGAGATCCAAGCGCAACCTACGAGCAGTACTTC. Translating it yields CATSRDPSATYEQYF.

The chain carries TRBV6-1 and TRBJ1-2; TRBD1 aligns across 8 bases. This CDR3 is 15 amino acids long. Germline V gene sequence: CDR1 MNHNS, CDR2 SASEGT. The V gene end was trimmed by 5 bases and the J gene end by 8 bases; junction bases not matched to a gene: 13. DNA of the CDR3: TGTGCCAGCAGTAGCTGGACAGGGACCTCGGGGGGCTACACCTTC. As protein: CASSSWTGTSGGYTF.

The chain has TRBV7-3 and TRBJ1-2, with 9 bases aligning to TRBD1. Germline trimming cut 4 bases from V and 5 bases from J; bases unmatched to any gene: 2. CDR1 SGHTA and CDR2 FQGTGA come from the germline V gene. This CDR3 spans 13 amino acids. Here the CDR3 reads CASSSGQGYGYTF. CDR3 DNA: TGTGCCAGCAGCTCCGGACAGGGGTATGGCTACACCTTC.

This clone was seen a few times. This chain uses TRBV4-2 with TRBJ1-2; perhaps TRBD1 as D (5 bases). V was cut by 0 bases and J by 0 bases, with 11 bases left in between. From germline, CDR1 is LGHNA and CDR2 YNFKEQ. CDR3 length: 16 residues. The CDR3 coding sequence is TGTGCCAGCAGCCAAGATGACAGCCTAGCTAACTATGGCTACACCTTC. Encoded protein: CASSQDDSLANYGYTF.